This T cell receptor beta chain emerged from a study of CD8+ T cells in alopecia areata. Extraction of RNA preceded its reverse transcription into cDNA, which served as the sequencing template. The protocol was immunoSEQ multiplex PCR, while the TCRdb copy is restricted to in-frame clones and leaves out a portion. The sample lists tens of thousands of clones; around two thirds were seen once. Sampling of alopecia areata patients yielded lesional scalp punch biopsies as well as peripheral blood. The V gene lost 1 base and the J gene lost 6 bases, with 11 bases spanning the gap. The V gene's germline CDR1 is SGHNT and CDR2 YYREEE (reference sequence). There are 15 residues in the CDR3.

Source material: NKG2D-high CD8+ T cells sorted from blood. This sequence joins TRBV5-4 and TRBJ1-6, with D uncertain. This TCR was recovered from a human donor with alopecia areata. The CDR3 sequence is CASSLWIGSNSPLHF. For the CDR3, the DNA is TGTGCCAGCAGCTTGTGGATCGGGTCTAATTCACCCCTCCACTTT.